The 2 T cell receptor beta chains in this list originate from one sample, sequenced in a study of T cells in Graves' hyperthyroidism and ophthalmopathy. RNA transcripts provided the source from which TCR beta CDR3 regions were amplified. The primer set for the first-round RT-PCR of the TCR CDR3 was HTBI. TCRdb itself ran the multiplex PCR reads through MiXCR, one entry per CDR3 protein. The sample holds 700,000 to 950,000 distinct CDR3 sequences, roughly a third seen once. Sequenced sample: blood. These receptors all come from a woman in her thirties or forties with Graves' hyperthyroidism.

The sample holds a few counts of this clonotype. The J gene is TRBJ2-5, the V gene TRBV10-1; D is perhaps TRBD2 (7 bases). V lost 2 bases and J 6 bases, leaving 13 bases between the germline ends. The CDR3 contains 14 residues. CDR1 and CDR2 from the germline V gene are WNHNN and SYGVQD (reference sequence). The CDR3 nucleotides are TGCGCCAGCAGTGAGGCGGGGGCGGGAAAGACCCAGTACTTC. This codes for CASSEAGAGKTQYF.

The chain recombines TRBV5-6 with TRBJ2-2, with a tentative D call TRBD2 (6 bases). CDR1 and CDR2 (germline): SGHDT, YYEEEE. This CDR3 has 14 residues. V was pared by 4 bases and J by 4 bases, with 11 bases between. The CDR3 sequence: CASSKGGGTGELFF. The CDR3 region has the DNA TGTGCCAGCAGCAAGGGAGGTGGCACCGGGGAGCTGTTTTTT.